Presented here are 20 T cell receptor beta chains from one specimen sequenced in a study of blood T cells in healthy people across ages. Combining a sample-barcoded 5' primer with a J-beta primer mix, a second PCR ran for roughly 7 to 11 cycles. TCRdb used MiXCR to reprocess the 5' RACE reads, holding one entry per CDR3 protein. The sample yields almost 300,000 distinct CDR3 sequences, about 25% seen once. The sequencing input was blood. The source is a woman in her seventies in good health.

The J gene is TRBJ2-1, the V gene TRBV29-1; 10 bases line up with TRBD1. Trimming took 5 bases from V and 9 from J; bases not matched to a gene: 22. This CDR3 has 18 residues. Germline V CDR1 and CDR2: SQVTM, ANQGSEA. The CDR3 loop is CSVPLGTGEAYLVPEQFF. DNA of the CDR3: TGCAGCGTTCCCTTGGGGACAGGGGAGGCTTATTTGGTTCCTGAGCAGTTCTTC.

This clonotype was counted only a few times. The chain couples TRBV9 to TRBJ1-1, with 7 bases aligning to TRBD1. The junction had 13 bases not matched to a gene; V was cut back by 3 bases and J by 5 bases. CDR3 size: 16 residues. The germline gives CDR1 SGDLS, CDR2 YYNGEE. DNA for the CDR3: TGTGCCAGCAGCGCCCTCGGGGACAGTAGATTTACTGAAGCTTTCTTT. Translating gives CASSALGDSRFTEAFF.

V gene TRBV9 combines with J gene TRBJ2-2; possibly TRBD1 for D (5 bases). The germline V and J ends were trimmed by 7 bases and 1 base, with 8 bases remaining between them. The germline gives CDR1 SGDLS, CDR2 YYNGEE. This CDR3 is built from 13 residues. The CDR3 nucleotides read TGTGCCAGCGGACAACTGAACACCGGGGAGCTGTTTTTT. It yields the protein CASGQLNTGELFF.

The chain links TRBV28 to TRBJ2-1, with TRBD2 matching 8 bases. The J segment lost 4 bases and the V segment lost 6 bases, leaving 17 bases of the junction unmatched. Germline V CDR1 and CDR2: MDHEN, SYDVKM. The CDR3 runs to 18 residues. This CDR3 reads CASSQVSGGTSGYNEQFF. The CDR3 nucleotides read TGTGCCAGCAGCCAAGTTTCCGGGGGAACTAGCGGATACAATGAGCAGTTCTTC.

This chain connects TRBV20-1 to TRBJ1-3; no firm D call. The V gene lost 6 bases and the J gene lost 15 bases, with 21 bases spanning the gap. In germline, CDR1 is DFQATT, CDR2 SNEGSKA (reference sequence). The CDR3 extends over 12 amino acids. The CDR3 sequence: CSAERTPSLAYF. CDR3 coding DNA: TGCAGTGCAGAAAGAACTCCTTCCTTGGCATATTTT.

This clonotype was counted only a few times. The J gene is TRBJ2-1, the V gene TRBV29-1; D is ambiguous. CDR3 length: 13 residues. Germline V gives CDR1 SQVTM, CDR2 ANQGSEA. Trimming shortened V by 4 bases and J by 8 bases, and 15 bases separated the two germline ends. CDR3: CSVVRIEYHEQFF. The CDR3 DNA reads as TGCAGCGTTGTGAGGATCGAGTATCATGAGCAGTTCTTC.

CDR3 nucleotides: TGTGCCACCAGTGATTTGACAGGGTCGGTCACAGATACGCAGTATTTT. Translating it yields CATSDLTGSVTDTQYF. The chain couples TRBV24-1 to TRBJ2-3, with D maybe TRBD1 (6 bases). The CDR3 spans 16 residues. Germline CDR1 and CDR2: KGHDR and SFDVKD. The V and J ends lost 0 bases and 2 bases respectively, with 11 bases between them.

The rearrangement uses TRBV6-5 and TRBJ2-5; TRBD1 is a possible D gene (6 bases). The end of the DNA fits TRBJ2-7 better, so the J call may be wrong. The germline gives CDR1 MNHEY, CDR2 SVGAGI. The length of the CDR3 is 13 residues. DNA of the CDR3: TGTGCCAGCAGAACGACAGGTAGCTACGAGCAGTACTTC. It specifies CASRTTGSYEQYF.

This rearrangement joins TRBV6-2 or TRBV6-3 to TRBJ2-2, with D possibly matching TRBD1 (6 bases). Trimming left V 10 bases short and J 4 bases short, with 16 bases between. Germline V gives CDR1 MNHEY, CDR2 SVGEGT. CDR3 length equals 14 residues. CDR3 nucleotide sequence: TGTGCCATCTCGGCAGGGGTGAGCACCGGGGAGCTGTTTTTT. Residues: CAISAGVSTGELFF.

The V and J genes are TRBV20-1 and TRBJ2-5; D gene ambiguous. The J call may not be correct, given that the DNA end is closer to TRBJ2-1. Germline CDR1 and CDR2: DFQATT and SNEGSKA (reference sequence). CDR3 size: 11 residues. The CDR3 bases are TGCAGTGCTAGCGAAGCATATGAGCAGTTCTTC. It codes for CSASEAYEQFF.

The V call is TRBV4-2, the J call TRBJ1-4; maybe TRBD1 (5 bases). V lost 4 bases and J lost 8, with 17 bases in between. The CDR3 is 15 amino acids. Germline loops: CDR1 LGHNA, CDR2 YNFKEQ. This CDR3 is CASSPGTLNDEKLFF. The CDR3 DNA reads as TGTGCCAGCAGCCCGGGGACCCTTAACGACGAAAAACTGTTTTTT.

This clonotype was recorded a few times. This chain connects TRBV28 to TRBJ1-5; D gene ambiguous. Germline-derived CDR1 and CDR2 are MDHEN and SYDVKM. V was pared by 3 bases and J by 3 bases, with 3 bases between. The CDR3 extends over 12 amino acids. CDR3 sequence (DNA): TGTGCCAGCAGTTTGGTCAATCAGCCCCAGCATTTT. Protein: CASSLVNQPQHF. Drawing the rest from reference TRBV28 and TRBJ1-5, the complete variable domain is DVKVTQSSRYLVKRTGEKVFLECVQDMDHENMFWYRQDPGLGLRLIYFSYDVKMKEKGDIPEGYSVSREKKERFSLILESASTNQTSMYLCASSLVNQPQHFGDGTRLSIL.

This clonotype was seen more than once but under ten times. The chain links TRBV28 to TRBJ2-3; 8 bases agree with TRBD2. Germline-derived CDR1 and CDR2 are MDHEN and SYDVKM. V lost 3 bases and J lost 3; bases outside the gene matches: 8. CDR3 length equals 16 residues. The CDR3 DNA reads TGTGCCAGCAGTTTTCAAACGGGAGGGTGGACAGATACGCAGTATTTT. Translating gives CASSFQTGGWTDTQYF.

The count of this clonotype is one. This chain links TRBV11-2 with TRBJ2-1; TRBD2 agrees at 12 bases. There are 15 residues in the CDR3. With V trimmed by 4 bases and J by 10 bases, 8 bases remained unmatched. The V gene's germline CDR1 is SGHAT and CDR2 FQNNGV. CDR3 in DNA: TGTGCCAGCAGCTCCGGACTAGCGGGGAATTGGGAGCAGTTCTTC. As protein: CASSSGLAGNWEQFF.

V gene TRBV7-9 combines with J gene TRBJ2-2; the D gene is possibly TRBD2 (6 bases). Germline V gene sequence: CDR1 SEHNR, CDR2 FQNEAQ (reference sequence). V shed 4 bases and J shed 3 bases, with 15 bases lying between them. This CDR3 is built from 16 residues. CDR3 nucleotides: TGTGCCAGCAGCTCCACCTGGGGCGGGGACACCGGGGAGCTGTTTTTT. Translation gives CASSSTWGGDTGELFF.

Only a few counts were recorded for this clonotype. The V gene is TRBV5-1, the J gene TRBJ1-6; the D is unclear. The germline V gene has CDR1 SGHRS and CDR2 YFSETQ. V dropped 0 bases and J dropped 7 bases, with 5 bases sitting between them. The CDR3 spans 13 residues. The CDR3 coding sequence is TGCGCCAGCAGCTTGGAGCAAAATTCACCCCTCCACTTT. Protein sequence: CASSLEQNSPLHF.

The chain uses TRBV4-2 and TRBJ2-7; 7 bases agree with TRBD2. J was trimmed by 2 bases and V by 5 bases; bases with no gene match: 12. This CDR3 comprises 16 residues. In germline, CDR1 is LGHNA, CDR2 YNFKEQ. CDR3 loop: CASSFGAASGAYEQYF. CDR3 nucleotides: TGTGCCAGCAGCTTCGGGGCAGCTAGCGGTGCCTACGAGCAGTACTTC.

This clonotype was detected only a few times. The rearrangement joins TRBV6-5 to TRBJ2-7; perhaps TRBD1 as D (5 bases). Germline CDR1 reads MNHEY; CDR2 reads SVGAGI. CDR3 length: 13 amino acids. The ends were cut back, 6 bases at V and 7 bases at J, with 16 bases in the middle. Written as DNA, the CDR3 is TGTGCCAGCAGACTGCTAGGGGCTTGGGAGCAGTACTTC. It specifies CASRLLGAWEQYF.

The CDR3 sequence: CASSYRVYNEQFF. The CDR3 DNA sequence: TGTGCCAGCAGCTACAGGGTTTACAATGAGCAGTTCTTC. The chain carries TRBV7-3 and TRBJ2-5, with D perhaps TRBD1 (6 bases). The end of the DNA is better explained by TRBJ2-1, so the J call may be wrong. Germline assignment: CDR1 SGHTA and CDR2 FQGTGA. This CDR3 is built from 13 residues.

The J gene is TRBJ2-3, the V gene TRBV6-6, with D uncertain. From germline, CDR1 is MNHNY and CDR2 SVGAGI (reference sequence). V was trimmed by 2 bases and J by 2 bases, leaving 8 bases between them. CDR3 length: 14 amino acids. The CDR3 DNA reads TGTGCCAGCAGTTACGGCCACGACACAGATACGCAGTATTTT. This codes for CASSYGHDTDTQYF.